The entry below describes one TCR beta chain. Its antigen is unknown. These data come from a study of blood T cells in healthy people across ages. General observations from the study: Long-lived and aged donors differed, with more naive CD4+ cells and higher diversity in the long-lived.

V shed 3 bases, J shed 6 bases, and the junction held 5 bases outside the gene matches. The CDR3 length is 14 residues. The germline CDR1 and CDR2 sequences are DFQATT and SNEGSKA (reference sequence). Together with a sample-barcoded 5' primer, a J-beta primer mix was included in a second PCR lasting about 7 to 11 cycles. TCRdb fed the 5' RACE reads into MiXCR, producing one record per CDR3 protein. Of 1.5 million or so distinct CDR3 sequences in the sample, approximately 40% were seen once. V is TRBV20-1 and J is TRBJ1-2, with 12 bases that match TRBD1. What was sequenced was blood. The receptor was derived from a woman aged 18-35 years in good health. Here the CDR3 DNA reads TGCAGTGCTAGGGGGACAGGGGGCGCTGATGGCTACACCTTC. Its translation is CSARGTGGADGYTF.